The 25 T cell receptor beta chains presented below share a single source sample, sequenced in a study of T-cell memory formation after mild COVID-19. TCRdb re-called the 5' RACE reads through MiXCR, storing one row per CDR3 protein. Among some 120,000 distinct CDR3 sequences, 15% to 20% were seen once, and the ten largest hold over 4%. The sequencing sample was made of PBMCs or a T cell subset sorted from them (not recorded which). All receptors come from a man aged 18 to 29 who had mild COVID-19 (a few samples of this study predate the infection). Cell type and time point are not known.

V is TRBV3-1 and J is TRBJ2-7, with TRBD1 matching 7 bases. The CDR3 is 15 amino acids. Germline CDR1 is LGHDT and CDR2 is YNNKEL (reference sequence). V lost 4 bases, J lost 0 bases, and 6 bases stayed unmatched. CDR3 in amino acids: CASSRSGQSSYEQYF. CDR3 bases: TGTGCCAGCAGCCGATCGGGACAGAGCTCCTACGAGCAGTACTTC.

This clonotype was seen only a few times. The rearrangement joins TRBV29-1 to TRBJ2-6; the match to TRBD1 covers 8 bases. Germline V gene lookup returns CDR1 SQVTM and CDR2 ANQGSEA. J was trimmed by 4 bases and V by 6 bases; bases with no gene match: 8. The CDR3 loop spans 15 amino acids. The CDR3 protein is CSVRETGDGANVLTF. CDR3 sequence (DNA): TGCAGCGTGAGGGAGACAGGGGACGGGGCCAACGTCCTGACTTTC.

This sequence joins TRBV11-2 and TRBJ2-2, with a possible D match to TRBD1 (7 bases). CDR3 length: 15 residues. Trimming pared 3 bases from V and 3 bases from J, leaving 11 bases between. The germline V gene has CDR1 SGHAT and CDR2 FQNNGV. DNA for the CDR3: TGTGCCAGCAGCTTCGGCAGGGGGGACACCGGGGAGCTGTTTTTT. It translates to CASSFGRGDTGELFF.

This clonotype has a handful of counts. The chain combines TRBV5-1 with TRBJ1-2; 7 positions agree with TRBD1. Germline CDR1 is SGHRS and CDR2 is YFSETQ. The ends lost 0 bases at V and 1 base at J; junction bases unmatched: 12. This CDR3 region has 18 residues. CDR3 DNA sequence: TGCGCCAGCAGCTTGGGGACTCCGACAGGGCTGTATAACTATGGCTACACCTTC. This sequence encodes CASSLGTPTGLYNYGYTF. Using reference TRBV5-1 and TRBJ1-2 for the parts outside the CDR3, the full variable domain is KAGVTQTPRYLIKTRGQQVTLSCSPISGHRSVSWYQQTPGQGLQFLFEYFSETQRNKGNFPGRFSGRQFSNSRSEMNVSTLELGDSALYLCASSLGTPTGLYNYGYTFGSGTRLTVV.

This chain links TRBV4-2 with TRBJ2-3; 9 positions match TRBD2. V shed 0 bases, J shed 4 bases, and the junction held 11 bases outside the gene matches. The CDR3 sequence is 18 residues long. Germline V gives CDR1 LGHNA, CDR2 YNFKEQ. The CDR3 reads CASSQDRRGGLWADTQYF. The CDR3 DNA reads as TGTGCCAGCAGCCAAGATAGGCGGGGGGGCCTGTGGGCAGATACGCAGTATTTT.

This clonotype was observed a handful of times. The J gene is TRBJ2-5, the V gene TRBV5-1, with D hard to call. This CDR3 region has 15 residues. Germline CDR1 and CDR2: SGHRS and YFSETQ. The V gene lost 4 bases and the J gene lost 2 bases, with 15 bases spanning the gap. Here the CDR3 reads CASSMAGSSQETQYF. CDR3 DNA sequence: TGCGCCAGCAGCATGGCCGGCAGTTCGCAAGAGACCCAGTACTTC.

This clonotype has only a few counts. The V call is TRBV7-2, the J call TRBJ2-1; a possible D gene is TRBD1 (6 bases). Trimming left V 4 bases short and J 9 bases short, with 13 bases between. CDR1 SGHTA and CDR2 FQGNSA come from the germline V gene. This CDR3 has 13 amino acids. CDR3 sequence: CASSSSYRVEQFF. In DNA, the CDR3 is TGTGCCAGCAGCTCCTCCTACAGGGTTGAGCAGTTCTTC. Filled out from reference TRBV7-2 and TRBJ2-1, the complete variable domain reads GAGVSQSPSNKVTEKGKDVELRCDPISGHTALYWYRQSLGQGLEFLIYFQGNSAPDKSGLPSDRFSAERTGGSVSTLTIQRTQQEDSAVYLCASSSSYRVEQFFGPGTRLTVL.

Ten or more counts support this clonotype. The genes are TRBV5-1 and TRBJ2-2; D is possibly TRBD1 or TRBD2 (5 bases each). V shed 7 bases and J shed 2 bases, with 9 bases lying between them. The CDR3 length is 13 residues. Germline V gives CDR1 SGHRS, CDR2 YFSETQ. The CDR3 reads CASGGDNTGELFF. The CDR3 DNA sequence: TGCGCCAGCGGGGGAGATAACACCGGGGAGCTGTTTTTT.

This clonotype showed up just a few times. J is TRBJ2-2 and V is TRBV5-1; a possible D gene is TRBD1 (5 bases). Deletions cut 3 bases from V and 0 bases from J, with 21 bases between. This CDR3 spans 19 amino acids. Per germline, CDR1 SGHRS and CDR2 YFSETQ. CDR3 sequence reads: CASSSPRGVQLANTGELFF. The CDR3 DNA is TGCGCCAGCAGCTCTCCTAGGGGCGTCCAGTTAGCGAACACCGGGGAGCTGTTTTTT.

This clonotype was found many times. The gene calls are TRBV5-1 and TRBJ2-1; D is possibly TRBD1 or TRBD2 (5 bases each). Trimming removed 0 bases at V and 5 bases at J, with 9 bases between. The germline CDR1 and CDR2 sequences are SGHRS and YFSETQ. The CDR3 has 14 residues. DNA for the CDR3: TGCGCCAGCAGCTTGGGGGACCTCCACAATGAGCAGTTCTTC. Residues: CASSLGDLHNEQFF.

The gene calls are TRBV18 and TRBJ2-5; D is ambiguous. CDR1 is KGHSH and CDR2 is LQKENI in the germline V gene. V shed 3 bases and J shed 0 bases, with 5 bases lying between them. The CDR3 is made up of 13 amino acids. In DNA, the CDR3 is TGTGCCAGCTCACCGGGGTACCAAGAGACCCAGTACTTC. This codes for CASSPGYQETQYF.

Within the sample, this clonotype is medium-sized. The V and J genes are TRBV4-2 and TRBJ1-2; no clear D. The CDR3 sequence is 11 residues long. V was shortened by 0 bases and J by 8 bases, with 4 bases between the two germline ends. Germline V gene lookup returns CDR1 LGHNA and CDR2 YNFKEQ. CDR3 DNA sequence: TGTGCCAGCAGCCAAGAAGCAGGCTACACCTTC. Encoded protein: CASSQEAGYTF.

The chain has TRBV6-5 and TRBJ1-2, with 9 bases aligning to TRBD1. The ends lost 7 bases at V and 3 bases at J; junction bases unmatched: 9. Germline V gene lookup returns CDR1 MNHEY and CDR2 SVGAGI. The CDR3 runs to 15 residues. This CDR3 is CASISGQGGDYGYTF. The CDR3 region has the DNA TGTGCCAGCATATCGGGACAGGGTGGGGACTATGGCTACACCTTC.

This clonotype was seen a single time. A junction end diverges from the germline sequence, so it may reflect a read error. The rearrangement joins TRBV7-7 to TRBJ2-2; TRBD1 matches at 9 bases. The CDR3 runs to 14 residues. Germline assignment: CDR1 SSHAT and CDR2 FNYEAQ (reference sequence). In DNA form, the CDR3 reads TGTGCTAGCAGCCCGGACAGGGGACCCGGGGAGCTGTTTTTT. It translates to CASSPDRGPGELFF. Full variable domain (outside the CDR3, taken from reference TRBV7-7 and TRBJ2-2): GAGVSQSPRYKVTKRGQDVTLRCDPISSHATLYWYQQALGQGPEFLTYFNYEAQPDKSGLPSDRFSAERPEGSISTLTIQRTEQRDSAMYRCASSPDRGPGELFFGEGSRLTVL.

The chain uses TRBV5-1 and TRBJ1-5; D gene ambiguous. The germline V gene has CDR1 SGHRS and CDR2 YFSETQ. The CDR3 length is 15 residues. V shed 4 bases and J shed 2 bases, with 13 bases lying between them. CDR3 region: CASSLDAAGNQPQHF. In DNA, the CDR3 is TGCGCCAGCAGCCTGGACGCGGCCGGCAATCAGCCCCAGCATTTT.

This clonotype was seen a few times. The V call is TRBV18, the J call TRBJ1-5; 9 bases map to TRBD1. Germline trimming cut 4 bases from V and 5 bases from J; bases unmatched to any gene: 3. CDR3 length: 14 amino acids. Germline loops: CDR1 KGHSH, CDR2 LQKENI. CDR3 in amino acids: CASSLTGGDQPQHF. CDR3 coding DNA: TGTGCCAGCTCACTCACAGGGGGCGATCAGCCCCAGCATTTT.

The genes are TRBV10-3 and TRBJ2-3, with TRBD2 as a possible D gene (7 bases). There are 15 residues in the CDR3. Between the trimmed V and J ends, which lost 5 bases and 1 base, there was a span of 13 bases. CDR1 is ENHRY, CDR2 SYGVKD, per germline. The CDR3: CAISRRGARTDTQYF. The CDR3 DNA is TGTGCCATCAGTAGACGGGGGGCTCGCACAGATACGCAGTATTTT.

The chain carries TRBV7-3 and TRBJ2-1; TRBD2 aligns across 9 bases. CDR3 length: 17 residues. Germline-derived CDR1 and CDR2 are SGHTA and FQGTGA. V lost 5 bases and J lost 4; bases outside the gene matches: 12. The DNA for the CDR3 is TGTGCCAGCAGCCCCACAGGCGGGGGGGCGGTTTACAATGAGCAGTTCTTC. Its translation: CASSPTGGGAVYNEQFF.

This clonotype has at least ten counts. The rearrangement links TRBV18 to TRBJ2-3; 7 positions agree with TRBD1. V lost 2 bases and J lost 2; bases outside the gene matches: 1. Germline CDR1 and CDR2: KGHSH and LQKENI. The length of the CDR3 is 14 residues. Here the CDR3 DNA reads TGTGCCAGCTCACCAGGGACAGTCACAGATACGCAGTATTTT. It is translated as CASSPGTVTDTQYF.

The gene calls are TRBV5-1 and TRBJ1-2, with D tentatively TRBD1 (5 bases). Trimming took off 0 bases at V and 6 bases at J, with 6 bases between the two ends. CDR1 and CDR2 (germline): SGHRS, YFSETQ. The CDR3 has 12 residues. CDR3 coding DNA: TGCGCCAGCAGCTTGGGACAGAATGGCTACACCTTC. It encodes CASSLGQNGYTF.

A few counts support this clonotype. The J gene is TRBJ1-1, the V gene TRBV20-1, with D perhaps matching TRBD1 (5 bases). CDR3 size: 11 residues. V shed 6 bases and J shed 4 bases, with 9 bases lying between them. Looked up from germline, CDR1 is DFQATT and CDR2 is SNEGSKA (reference sequence). The CDR3 sequence: CSAGRGTEAFF. The CDR3 nucleotides read TGCAGTGCGGGACGGGGCACTGAAGCTTTCTTT.

The chain has TRBV20-1 and TRBJ2-5, with D maybe TRBD1 (5 bases). The CDR3 runs to 14 residues. Trimming shortened V by 3 bases and J by 1 base, and 12 bases separated the two germline ends. Germline lookup yields CDR1 DFQATT and CDR2 SNEGSKA (reference sequence). CDR3 residues: CSARTDRFQETQYF. DNA for the CDR3: TGCAGTGCTAGGACCGACAGATTCCAAGAGACCCAGTACTTC.

Many counts were recorded for this clonotype. J is TRBJ2-1 and V is TRBV6-5, with 10 bases lining up with TRBD2. Trimming removed 5 bases from V and 6 bases from J; junction bases left unmatched: 1. Germline CDR1 reads MNHEY; CDR2 reads SVGAGI. This CDR3 spans 13 amino acids. The CDR3 sequence is CASSRLAGNEQFF. CDR3 bases: TGTGCCAGCAGTAGACTAGCGGGCAATGAGCAGTTCTTC.

V usage is TRBV10-3 and J usage is TRBJ2-2, with 9 bases aligning to TRBD1. Germline assignment: CDR1 ENHRY and CDR2 SYGVKD. The CDR3 has 16 residues. With 6 bases clipped from V and 7 bases from J, the junction kept 12 bases outside the gene matches. The CDR3 here is CAIRGNPGQGSGELFF. The CDR3 nucleotides read TGTGCCATCAGGGGAAATCCGGGACAGGGCAGCGGGGAGCTGTTTTTT.

This sequence joins TRBV7-2 and TRBJ1-1; D not resolved. CDR1 and CDR2 from the germline V gene are SGHTA and FQGNSA. Trimming stripped 5 bases from V and 1 base from J, with 8 bases between. The CDR3 extends over 13 amino acids. The CDR3: CASSTDGNTEAFF. For the CDR3, the DNA is TGTGCCAGCAGCACCGACGGGAACACTGAAGCTTTCTTT.